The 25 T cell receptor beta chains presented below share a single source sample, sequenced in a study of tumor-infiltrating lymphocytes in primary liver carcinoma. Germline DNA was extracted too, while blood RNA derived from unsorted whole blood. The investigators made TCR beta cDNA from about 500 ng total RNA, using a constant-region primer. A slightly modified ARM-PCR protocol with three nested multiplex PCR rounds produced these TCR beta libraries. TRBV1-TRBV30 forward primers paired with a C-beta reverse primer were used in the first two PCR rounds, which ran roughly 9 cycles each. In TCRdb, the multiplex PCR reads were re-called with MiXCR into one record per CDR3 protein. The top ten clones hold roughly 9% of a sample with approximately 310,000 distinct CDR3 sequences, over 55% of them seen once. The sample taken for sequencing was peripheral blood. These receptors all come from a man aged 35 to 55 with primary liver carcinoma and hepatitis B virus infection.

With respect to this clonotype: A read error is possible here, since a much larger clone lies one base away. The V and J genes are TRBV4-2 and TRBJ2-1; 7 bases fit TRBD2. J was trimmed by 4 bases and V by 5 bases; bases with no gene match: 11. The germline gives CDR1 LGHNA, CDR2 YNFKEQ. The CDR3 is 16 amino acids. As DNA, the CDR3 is TGTGCCAGCAGCAAAGTGAAGGGGCGGGGGTACAATGAGCAGTTCTTC. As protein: CASSKVKGRGYNEQFF.

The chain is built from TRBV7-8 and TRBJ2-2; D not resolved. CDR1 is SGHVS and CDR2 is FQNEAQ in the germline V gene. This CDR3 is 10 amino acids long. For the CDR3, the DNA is TGTGTCACCTCAATAGGGGAGCTGTTTTTT. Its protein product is CVTSIGELFF.

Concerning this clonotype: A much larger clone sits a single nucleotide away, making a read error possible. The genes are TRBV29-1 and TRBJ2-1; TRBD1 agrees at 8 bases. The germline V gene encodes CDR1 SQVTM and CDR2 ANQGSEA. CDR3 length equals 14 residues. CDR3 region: CSVPRVTGVNEQLF. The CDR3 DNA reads TGCAGCGTCCCTAGGGTGACAGGGGTGAATGAGCAGCTCTTC.

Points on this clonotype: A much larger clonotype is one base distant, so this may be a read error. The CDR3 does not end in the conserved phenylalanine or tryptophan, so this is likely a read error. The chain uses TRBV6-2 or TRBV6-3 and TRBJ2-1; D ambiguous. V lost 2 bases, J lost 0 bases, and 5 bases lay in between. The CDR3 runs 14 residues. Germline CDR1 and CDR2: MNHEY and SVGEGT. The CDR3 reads CASSYLSSYNEQFL. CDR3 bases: TGTGCCAGCAGTTACCTTAGCTCCTACAATGAGCAGTTCTTA.

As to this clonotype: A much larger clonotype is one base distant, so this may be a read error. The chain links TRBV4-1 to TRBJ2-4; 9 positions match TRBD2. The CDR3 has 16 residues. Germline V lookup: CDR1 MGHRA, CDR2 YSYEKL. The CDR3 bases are TGCGCCAGCAGCCAAGATTGGCGGGGGGGGGCGGACATTCATTACTTC. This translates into CASSQDWRGGADIHYF.

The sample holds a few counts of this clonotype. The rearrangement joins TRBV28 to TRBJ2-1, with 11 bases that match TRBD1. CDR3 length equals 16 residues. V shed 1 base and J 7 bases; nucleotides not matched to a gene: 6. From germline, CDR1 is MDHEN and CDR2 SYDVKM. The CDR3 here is CASSLSGTGGWNEQFF. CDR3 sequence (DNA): TGTGCCAGCAGTTTATCCGGGACAGGGGGTTGGAATGAGCAGTTCTTC.

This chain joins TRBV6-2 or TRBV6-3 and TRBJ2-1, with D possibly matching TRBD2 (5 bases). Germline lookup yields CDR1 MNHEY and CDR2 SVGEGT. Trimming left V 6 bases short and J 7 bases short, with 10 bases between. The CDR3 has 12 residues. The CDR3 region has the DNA TGTGCCAGCAGGACTAACTATAATGAGCAGTTCTTC. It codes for CASRTNYNEQFF.

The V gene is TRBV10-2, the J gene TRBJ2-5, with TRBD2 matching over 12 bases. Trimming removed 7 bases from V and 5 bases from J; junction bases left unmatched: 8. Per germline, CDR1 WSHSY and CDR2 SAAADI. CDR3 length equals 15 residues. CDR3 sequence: CASKMTSGSLETQYF. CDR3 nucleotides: TGCGCCAGCAAGATGACTAGCGGGAGTTTGGAGACCCAGTACTTC.

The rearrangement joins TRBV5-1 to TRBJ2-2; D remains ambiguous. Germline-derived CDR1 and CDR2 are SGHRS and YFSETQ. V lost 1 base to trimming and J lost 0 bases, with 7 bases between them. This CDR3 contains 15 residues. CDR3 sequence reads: CASSLQQANTGELFF. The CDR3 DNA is TGCGCCAGCAGCTTGCAGCAGGCGAACACCGGGGAGCTGTTTTTT. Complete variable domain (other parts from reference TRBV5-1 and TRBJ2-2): KAGVTQTPRYLIKTRGQQVTLSCSPISGHRSVSWYQQTPGQGLQFLFEYFSETQRNKGNFPGRFSGRQFSNSRSEMNVSTLELGDSALYLCASSLQQANTGELFFGEGSRLTVL.

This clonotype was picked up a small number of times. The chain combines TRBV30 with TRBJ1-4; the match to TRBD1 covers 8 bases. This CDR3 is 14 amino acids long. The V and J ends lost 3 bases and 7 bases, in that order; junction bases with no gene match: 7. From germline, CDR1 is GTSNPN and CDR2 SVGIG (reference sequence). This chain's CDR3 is CAWSSGGGVEKLFF. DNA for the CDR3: TGTGCCTGGAGCTCAGGGGGCGGTGTTGAAAAACTGTTTTTT.

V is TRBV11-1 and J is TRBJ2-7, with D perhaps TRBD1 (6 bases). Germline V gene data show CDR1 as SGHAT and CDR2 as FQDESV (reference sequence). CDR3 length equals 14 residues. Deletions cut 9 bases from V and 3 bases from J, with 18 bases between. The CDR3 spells CARGGETGFYEQYF. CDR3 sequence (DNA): TGTGCCAGGGGTGGAGAGACAGGATTCTACGAGCAGTACTTC.

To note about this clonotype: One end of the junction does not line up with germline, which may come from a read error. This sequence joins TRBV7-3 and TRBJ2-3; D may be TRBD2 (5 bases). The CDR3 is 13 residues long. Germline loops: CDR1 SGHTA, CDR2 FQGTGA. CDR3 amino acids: CASNKALGGTRYF. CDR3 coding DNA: TGTGCCAGCAACAAAGCCTTAGGAGGCACGCGGTATTTT.

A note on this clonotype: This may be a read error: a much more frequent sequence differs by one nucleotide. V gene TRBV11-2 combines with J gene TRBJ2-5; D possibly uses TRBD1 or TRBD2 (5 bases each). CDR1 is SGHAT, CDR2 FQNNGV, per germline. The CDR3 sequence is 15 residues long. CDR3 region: CASSLGGAGQESQYF. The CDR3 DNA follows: TGTGCCAGCAGCTTAGGAGGGGCAGGGCAAGAGTCCCAGTACTTC.

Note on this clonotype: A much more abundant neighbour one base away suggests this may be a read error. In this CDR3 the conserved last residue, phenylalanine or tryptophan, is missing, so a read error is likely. The CDR3 spells CATGQGRANTEAFL. The DNA for the CDR3 is TGTGCCACCGGACAGGGGAGGGCGAACACTGAAGCTTTCTTA. This sequence joins TRBV6-5 and TRBJ1-1, with 9 bases aligning to TRBD1. The CDR3 has 14 amino acids. V lost 10 bases to trimming and J lost 1 base; unmatched junction nucleotides: 7. Germline V lookup: CDR1 MNHEY, CDR2 SVGAGI.

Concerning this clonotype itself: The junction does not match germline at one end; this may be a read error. CDR3 protein: CASKRDSSLYERYF. CDR3 DNA: TGTGCCAGCAAGAGGGATAGCAGCCTCTACGAGCGGTACTTC. This chain links TRBV12-3 or TRBV12-4 with TRBJ2-7; D perhaps matches TRBD2 (5 bases). The CDR3 consists of 14 residues.

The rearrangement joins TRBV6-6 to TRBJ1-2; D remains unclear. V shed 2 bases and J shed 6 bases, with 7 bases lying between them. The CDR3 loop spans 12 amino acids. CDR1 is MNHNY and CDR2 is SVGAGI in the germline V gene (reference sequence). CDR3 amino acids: CASSYGLDGYTF. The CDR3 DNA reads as TGTGCCAGCAGTTACGGACTTGATGGCTACACCTTC.

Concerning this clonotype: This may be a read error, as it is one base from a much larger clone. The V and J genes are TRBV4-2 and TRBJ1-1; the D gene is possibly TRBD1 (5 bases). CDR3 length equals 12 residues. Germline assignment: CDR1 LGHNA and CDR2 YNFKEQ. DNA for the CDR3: TGCGCCAGCAGCCAAGGACGGGGGGGGGCTTTCTTT. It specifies CASSQGRGGAFF.

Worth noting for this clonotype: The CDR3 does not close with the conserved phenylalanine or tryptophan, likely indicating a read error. CDR3 DNA sequence: TGTGCCAGCAGTTTGGTAGGGATGACTGAAGCTTTCCTT. Translation: CASSLVGMTEAFL. V gene TRBV28 combines with J gene TRBJ1-1; D ambiguous. Germline-derived CDR1 and CDR2 are MDHEN and SYDVKM. The CDR3 consists of 13 residues. V gave up 3 bases and J gave up 5 bases, with 10 bases separating them.

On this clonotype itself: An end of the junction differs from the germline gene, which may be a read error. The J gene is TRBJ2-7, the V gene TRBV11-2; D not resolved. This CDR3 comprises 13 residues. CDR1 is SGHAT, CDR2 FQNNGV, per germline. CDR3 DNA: TGTGCCAGCAGCCTGTCCGTTCGGCACGAGCTGTACTTC. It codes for CASSLSVRHELYF.

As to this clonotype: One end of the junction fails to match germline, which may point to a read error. The CDR3 spells CASSQEAPGTRRYEQYF. The CDR3 DNA reads as TGCGCTAGCAGCCAAGAAGCACCCGGGACAAGACGGTACGAGCAGTACTTC. The chain employs TRBV4-3 and TRBJ2-7, with a tentative D call TRBD1 (6 bases). Germline CDR1 is LGHNA and CDR2 is YSLEER. This CDR3 contains 17 residues.

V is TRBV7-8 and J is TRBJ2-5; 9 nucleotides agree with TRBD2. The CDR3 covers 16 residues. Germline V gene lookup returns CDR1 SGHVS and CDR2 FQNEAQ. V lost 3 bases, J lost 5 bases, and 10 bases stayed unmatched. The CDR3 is CASSLGLTSGSETQYF. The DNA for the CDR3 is TGTGCCAGCAGCTTGGGCCTGACTAGCGGTTCCGAGACCCAGTACTTC.

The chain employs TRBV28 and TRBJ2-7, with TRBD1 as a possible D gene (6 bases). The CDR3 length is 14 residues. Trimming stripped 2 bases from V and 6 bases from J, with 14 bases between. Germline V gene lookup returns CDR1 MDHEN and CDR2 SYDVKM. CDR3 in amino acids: CASSLGQGSVEQYF. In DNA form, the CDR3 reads TGTGCCAGCAGTTTAGGTCAGGGGTCTGTCGAGCAGTACTTC.

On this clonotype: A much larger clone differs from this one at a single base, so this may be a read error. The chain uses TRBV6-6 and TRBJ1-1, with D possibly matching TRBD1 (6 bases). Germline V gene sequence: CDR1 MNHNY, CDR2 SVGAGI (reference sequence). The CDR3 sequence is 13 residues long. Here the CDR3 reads CTSSEWGQFEAFF. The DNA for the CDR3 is TGTACCAGCAGTGAATGGGGGCAGTTTGAAGCTTTCTTT.

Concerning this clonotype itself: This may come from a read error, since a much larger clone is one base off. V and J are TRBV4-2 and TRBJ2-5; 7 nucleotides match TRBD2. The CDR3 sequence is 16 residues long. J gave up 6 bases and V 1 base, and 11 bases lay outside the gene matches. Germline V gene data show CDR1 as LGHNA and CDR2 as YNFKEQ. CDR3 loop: CASSQALVGGEKTQYF. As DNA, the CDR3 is TGTGCCAGCAGCCAAGCCCTAGTGGGAGGGGAGAAGACCCAGTACTTC.

The DNA for the CDR3 is TGTGCCAGTAGACCTTGGACTAGCGGGAGCTATGGGGAGCAGTTCTTC. Protein product: CASRPWTSGSYGEQFF. This chain links TRBV5-6 with TRBJ2-1, with 13 nucleotides matching TRBD2. Germline V gene data show CDR1 as SGHDT and CDR2 as YYEEEE. V dropped 8 bases and J dropped 10; count of bases not matched to a gene: 15. CDR3 size: 16 residues.